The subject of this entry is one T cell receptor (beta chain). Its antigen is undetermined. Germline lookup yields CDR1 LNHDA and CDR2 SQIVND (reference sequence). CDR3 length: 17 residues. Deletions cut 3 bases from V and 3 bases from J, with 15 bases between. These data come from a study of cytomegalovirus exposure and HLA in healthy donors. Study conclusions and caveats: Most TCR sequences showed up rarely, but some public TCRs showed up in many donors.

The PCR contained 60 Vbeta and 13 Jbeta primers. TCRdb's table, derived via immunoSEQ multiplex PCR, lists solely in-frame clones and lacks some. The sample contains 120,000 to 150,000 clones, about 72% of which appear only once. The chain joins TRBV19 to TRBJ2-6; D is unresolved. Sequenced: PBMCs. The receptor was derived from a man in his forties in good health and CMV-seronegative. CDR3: CASSMAGTLVGANVLTF. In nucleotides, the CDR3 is TGTGCCAGTAGTATGGCAGGTACCTTGGTTGGGGCCAACGTCCTGACTTTC.